This paragraph covers one T cell receptor (beta chain) sequence. Per the germline V gene, CDR1 is SGHRS and CDR2 is YFSETQ. The germline V and J ends were trimmed by 8 bases and 2 bases, with 13 bases remaining between them. The CDR3 is made up of 13 amino acids. In the original workflow: Amplification of reference gene primers provided the estimated nucleated cell counts. Assay: immunoSEQ multiplex PCR; the TCRdb copy retains only in-frame clones and omits some. For V, J and clone size, that table is used; D and trimming come from the DNA. This table has more than 100,000 clones, about four fifths appearing once. This record belongs to a study of blood T cell repertoires in COVID-19. Study summary: Sample material is recorded as cDNA or gDNA derived from T cells, B-cell-depleted T cells, or PBMCs.

Sequencing was done on a sample of peripheral blood. The chain combines TRBV5-1 with TRBJ1-1, with D possibly TRBD1 on 6 matching bases. This sequence was found in a woman between 50 and 59 years old with acute or convalescent COVID-19. CDR3 sequence reads: CASRRQVNTEAFF. CDR3 bases: TGCGCCAGTAGAAGACAGGTTAACACTGAAGCTTTCTTT.